These T cell receptor beta chains were read from a single sample in a study of OX40 agonist ivuxolimab in advanced cancers. The assay was immunoSEQ multiplex PCR, and TCRdb's table has in-frame clones only and misses some. The sample shows fewer than 100,000 clones, 70% to 90% of them seen only once. The sample in question was CD4+ or CD8+ T cells sorted from blood, obtained in a trial of the OX40 agonist ivuxolimab. These receptors all come from an adult with an advanced solid tumor such as melanoma, head and neck, liver or kidney cancer. Both conserved end residues are part of each CDR3. The order of the fields is J gene, D gene, V gene, clone size, CDR3 DNA, CDR3 protein. A D gene is named only where the DNA matches it firmly. Where a row states a size, it is once, few, many or the class of an expanded clone; other rows omit it.

J gene: TRBJ1-1
D gene: NA
V gene: TRBV9
clone size: few
CDR3 DNA: TGTGCCAGCAGCGAGGGAGTAGTGAACACTGAAGCTTTCTTT
CDR3 protein: CASSEGVVNTEAFF

J gene: TRBJ2-7
D gene: TRBD2
V gene: TRBV27
clone size: NA
CDR3 DNA: TGTGCCAGCAGTTTACGGCGGGGGGGCGGCAACGAGCAGTACTTC
CDR3 protein: CASSLRRGGGNEQYF

J gene: TRBJ2-7
D gene: NA
V gene: TRBV6-5
clone size: NA
CDR3 DNA: TGTGCCACCAAAGAAATGCAGGCCACATACGAGCAGTACTTC
CDR3 protein: CATKEMQATYEQYF

J gene: TRBJ1-3
D gene: NA
V gene: TRBV25-1
clone size: NA
CDR3 DNA: TGTGCCAGCAGCACCCTTTTTGGATCTGGAAACACCATATATTTT
CDR3 protein: CASSTLFGSGNTIYF

J gene: TRBJ2-3
D gene: NA
V gene: TRBV2
clone size: NA
CDR3 DNA: TGTGCCAGCAGTACCCAGGGGGGAACAGATACGCAGTATTTT
CDR3 protein: CASSTQGGTDTQYF

J gene: TRBJ2-2
D gene: TRBD1
V gene: TRBV30
clone size: few
CDR3 DNA: TGTGCCTGGAGTGTACAGAGGACAGGGGTGACCGGGGAGCTGTTTTTT
CDR3 protein: CAWSVQRTGVTGELFF

J gene: TRBJ1-3
D gene: TRBD1
V gene: TRBV15
clone size: once
CDR3 DNA: TGTGCCACCAGCATCGACAGGGGCTCTGGAAACACCATATATTTT
CDR3 protein: CATSIDRGSGNTIYF

J gene: TRBJ1-2
D gene: NA
V gene: TRBV5-6
clone size: NA
CDR3 DNA: TGTGCCAGCAGCTTGGGCGGAGACGGCTACACCTTC
CDR3 protein: CASSLGGDGYTF

J gene: TRBJ1-1
D gene: NA
V gene: TRBV14
clone size: NA
CDR3 DNA: TGTGCCAGCAGCCTCAGGGGTTTGCGGGACACTGAAGCTTTCTTT
CDR3 protein: CASSLRGLRDTEAFF

J gene: TRBJ2-1
D gene: TRBD2
V gene: TRBV4-1
clone size: NA
CDR3 DNA: TGCGCCAGCAGCCAAGATGGACGACAAGCGGGGGGCCCCTACAATGAGCAGTTCTTC
CDR3 protein: CASSQDGRQAGGPYNEQFF

J gene: TRBJ2-7
D gene: NA
V gene: TRBV6-4
clone size: NA
CDR3 DNA: TGTGCCAGCTTGCAGGGGAACTACGAGCAGTACTTC
CDR3 protein: CASLQGNYEQYF

J gene: TRBJ2-5
D gene: NA
V gene: TRBV23-1
clone size: NA
CDR3 DNA: TGCGCCAGCAGTCAATCATCGGGTAGGGGAGAGACCCAGTACTTC
CDR3 protein: CASSQSSGRGETQYF

J gene: TRBJ2-6
D gene: NA
V gene: TRBV29-1
clone size: NA
CDR3 DNA: TGCAGCGTTGATTGGAACTCTGGGGCCAACGTCCTGACTTTC
CDR3 protein: CSVDWNSGANVLTF

J gene: TRBJ1-1
D gene: NA
V gene: TRBV7-2
clone size: NA
CDR3 DNA: TGTGCCAGCAGCCGAGGGTTCATGAACACTGAAGCTTTCTTT
CDR3 protein: CASSRGFMNTEAFF

J gene: TRBJ1-4
D gene: TRBD1
V gene: TRBV7-6
clone size: few
CDR3 DNA: TGTGCCAGCAGCCCAGGCACAGGGGCGCAAAAACTGTTTTTT
CDR3 protein: CASSPGTGAQKLFF

J gene: TRBJ2-7
D gene: TRBD2
V gene: TRBV7-2
clone size: NA
CDR3 DNA: TGTGCCAGCAGCCCCCGGACTAGCGGGGAGGTAGAGCAGTACTTC
CDR3 protein: CASSPRTSGEVEQYF

J gene: TRBJ2-1
D gene: NA
V gene: TRBV11-3
clone size: NA
CDR3 DNA: TGTGCCAGCAGCTTAGGGGTGAATACGAATGAGCAGTTCTTC
CDR3 protein: CASSLGVNTNEQFF

J gene: TRBJ2-5
D gene: NA
V gene: TRBV15
clone size: NA
CDR3 DNA: TGTGCCACCTCGGCGTCGGGGTTGGAGACCCAGTACTTC
CDR3 protein: CATSASGLETQYF

J gene: TRBJ1-5
D gene: TRBD1
V gene: TRBV28
clone size: NA
CDR3 DNA: TGTGCCAGCAGTTCCCTGGGACAGGAGGAATTGGGCAATCAGCCCCAGCATTTT
CDR3 protein: CASSSLGQEELGNQPQHF

J gene: TRBJ2-7
D gene: NA
V gene: TRBV7-9
clone size: once
CDR3 DNA: TGTGCCAGCAGGCACCGGGACGATAACAAAGGACAGTACTTC
CDR3 protein: CASRHRDDNKGQYF

J gene: TRBJ1-1
D gene: NA
V gene: TRBV5-1
clone size: few
CDR3 DNA: TGCGCCAGCAGCCCAGCGACATCCTGGAACACTGAAGCTTTCTTT
CDR3 protein: CASSPATSWNTEAFF

J gene: TRBJ2-3
D gene: NA
V gene: TRBV9
clone size: NA
CDR3 DNA: TGTGCCAGCAGCGTTAAGGCAGATACGCAGTATTTT
CDR3 protein: CASSVKADTQYF

J gene: TRBJ2-5
D gene: NA
V gene: TRBV7-6
clone size: once
CDR3 DNA: TGTGCCAGCAGCTTAGCGCCGGGCAGCCAAGAGACCCAGTACTTC
CDR3 protein: CASSLAPGSQETQYF

J gene: TRBJ1-2
D gene: NA
V gene: TRBV5-6
clone size: few
CDR3 DNA: TGTGCCAGCAGCTTGATGGGACTATATGGCTACACCTTC
CDR3 protein: CASSLMGLYGYTF

J gene: TRBJ2-3
D gene: NA
V gene: TRBV6-1
clone size: NA
CDR3 DNA: TGTGCCAGCGGCCATTCGAAAGATACGCAGTATTTT
CDR3 protein: CASGHSKDTQYF

J gene: TRBJ2-1
D gene: TRBD2
V gene: TRBV4-1
clone size: NA
CDR3 DNA: TGCGCCAGCAGCCACGAACCTGGACTAGCGGGGAATTACAATGAGCAGTTCTTC
CDR3 protein: CASSHEPGLAGNYNEQFF

J gene: TRBJ2-3
D gene: TRBD1
V gene: TRBV9
clone size: NA
CDR3 DNA: TGTGCCAGCAGCGCCCGACAGGGAGTCACAGATACGCAGTATTTT
CDR3 protein: CASSARQGVTDTQYF

J gene: TRBJ1-1
D gene: NA
V gene: TRBV28
clone size: NA
CDR3 DNA: TGTGCCAGCAGTCCGGTCGACACCCCGAGGGCAGCTTTCTTT
CDR3 protein: CASSPVDTPRAAFF

J gene: TRBJ2-3
D gene: NA
V gene: TRBV5-1
clone size: NA
CDR3 DNA: TGCGCCAGCAGTTCGGGACGCCTCCAGACGGATACGCAGTATTTT
CDR3 protein: CASSSGRLQTDTQYF

J gene: TRBJ1-5
D gene: NA
V gene: TRBV28
clone size: NA
CDR3 DNA: TGTGCCAGCAGTTTTTACACGGAAGGTCAGCCCCAGCATTTT
CDR3 protein: CASSFYTEGQPQHF

J gene: TRBJ2-3
D gene: NA
V gene: TRBV7-6
clone size: once
CDR3 DNA: TGTGCCAGCAGCCTACCACAGGATACGCAGTATTTT
CDR3 protein: CASSLPQDTQYF

J gene: TRBJ1-2
D gene: NA
V gene: TRBV5-4
clone size: NA
CDR3 DNA: TGTGCCAGCAGCTTGTTAGGGCCAGAAAAAGGCTACACCTTC
CDR3 protein: CASSLLGPEKGYTF

J gene: TRBJ1-1
D gene: NA
V gene: TRBV30
clone size: NA
CDR3 DNA: TGTGCCTGGAGTGTAAGCCTTATGAACACTGAAGCTTTCTTT
CDR3 protein: CAWSVSLMNTEAFF

J gene: TRBJ1-3
D gene: TRBD1
V gene: TRBV30
clone size: NA
CDR3 DNA: TGTGCCTGGATCCCACTCGGACAGGGGTCTCCCAAGTCTGGAAACACCATATATTTT
CDR3 protein: CAWIPLGQGSPKSGNTIYF

J gene: TRBJ1-2
D gene: NA
V gene: TRBV2
clone size: once
CDR3 DNA: TGTGCCAGCAGTGAATCCGGGATGAACTATGGCTACACCTTC
CDR3 protein: CASSESGMNYGYTF

J gene: TRBJ2-7
D gene: NA
V gene: TRBV7-6
clone size: NA
CDR3 DNA: TGTGCCAGCAGCTCCCAGTCGGCAGGATACTACGAGCAGTACTTC
CDR3 protein: CASSSQSAGYYEQYF

J gene: TRBJ1-2
D gene: NA
V gene: TRBV27
clone size: NA
CDR3 DNA: TGTGCCAGCAGTCAGGGGTTACCTAACTATGGCTACACCTTC
CDR3 protein: CASSQGLPNYGYTF

J gene: TRBJ1-2
D gene: NA
V gene: TRBV4-3
clone size: NA
CDR3 DNA: TGCGCCAGCAGCCAAGATGGGGCAGCTCCTAACTATGGCTACACCTTC
CDR3 protein: CASSQDGAAPNYGYTF

J gene: TRBJ2-5
D gene: NA
V gene: TRBV28
clone size: NA
CDR3 DNA: TGTGCCAGCAGTTCCCTACCTAGCGAAGAGACCCAGTACTTC
CDR3 protein: CASSSLPSEETQYF

J gene: TRBJ2-5
D gene: NA
V gene: TRBV4-1
clone size: once
CDR3 DNA: TGCGCCAGCAGCCAATTGGAACTGCAAGAGACCCAGTACTTC
CDR3 protein: CASSQLELQETQYF

J gene: TRBJ1-5
D gene: NA
V gene: TRBV19
clone size: NA
CDR3 DNA: TGTGCCAGTACCCTGGAGAGGAATCAGCCCCAGCATTTT
CDR3 protein: CASTLERNQPQHF

J gene: TRBJ1-1
D gene: NA
V gene: TRBV5-1
clone size: NA
CDR3 DNA: TGCGCCAGCAGCCGGGACAAGGCGGCCGGGGTGGATGGAGCTTTCTTT
CDR3 protein: CASSRDKAAGVDGAFF

J gene: TRBJ1-3
D gene: TRBD1
V gene: TRBV6-5
clone size: NA
CDR3 DNA: TGTGCCAGCAAACAGGGGGAATACACCATATATTTT
CDR3 protein: CASKQGEYTIYF

J gene: TRBJ1-5
D gene: NA
V gene: TRBV18
clone size: NA
CDR3 DNA: TGTGCCAGCTCACCATATCGGACAGTGGGAAGTCAGCCCCAGCATTTT
CDR3 protein: CASSPYRTVGSQPQHF

J gene: TRBJ2-1
D gene: TRBD2
V gene: TRBV10-3
clone size: NA
CDR3 DNA: TGTGCCATCAGTGCTGAGGTAGCGGGGGGCGGTAGAAATGAGCAGTTCTTC
CDR3 protein: CAISAEVAGGGRNEQFF

J gene: TRBJ1-2
D gene: NA
V gene: TRBV2
clone size: few
CDR3 DNA: NA
CDR3 protein: CASSTSGPYGYTF

J gene: TRBJ1-3
D gene: NA
V gene: TRBV6-1
clone size: few
CDR3 DNA: TGTGCCAGCAGTGAAGCGGATTCCAGGGCTGGAAACACCATATATTTT
CDR3 protein: CASSEADSRAGNTIYF

J gene: TRBJ1-1
D gene: NA
V gene: TRBV5-4
clone size: once
CDR3 DNA: TGTGCCAGCAGCTTGGGGCAGGGGCCGGTGTCCGCTGAAGCTTTCTTT
CDR3 protein: CASSLGQGPVSAEAFF

J gene: TRBJ2-4
D gene: NA
V gene: TRBV6-5
clone size: NA
CDR3 DNA: TGTGCCAGCAGTTATGAGGGGTCGGGAAACATTCAGTACTTC
CDR3 protein: CASSYEGSGNIQYF

J gene: TRBJ1-1
D gene: NA
V gene: TRBV10-1
clone size: NA
CDR3 DNA: TGCGCCAGCAGTGACCCCGAAACACCCAACAGGCTTGAGGCTGAAGCTTTCTTT
CDR3 protein: CASSDPETPNRLEAEAFF

J gene: TRBJ2-7
D gene: TRBD2
V gene: TRBV7-9
clone size: NA
CDR3 DNA: TGTGCCAGCAGCCCGGGGGGTCTCCCTAACGAGCAGTACTTC
CDR3 protein: CASSPGGLPNEQYF

J gene: TRBJ2-1
D gene: NA
V gene: TRBV9
clone size: NA
CDR3 DNA: TGTGCCAGCAGCGCAAGGCGGGACGTTGAGCAGTTCTTC
CDR3 protein: CASSARRDVEQFF